This is a list of T cell receptor beta chains from one sample in a study of T cells in Graves' hyperthyroidism and ophthalmopathy. One entry per CDR3 protein, called by TCRdb with MiXCR from the multiplex PCR reads. This sample has over 350,000 distinct CDR3 sequences, with approximately 15% found just once. The sequenced material came from blood. The receptors originated from a man aged 18 to 29 with Graves' ophthalmopathy. Both conserved end residues are part of each CDR3. D genes are given only for firm matches. Part of the rows lack a size; the others show once, few, many or a class for expanded clones.

TRBV6-1	TRBJ2-1	many	TRBD2	TGTGCCAGCAGTGAAATGTCAGCGGGAGGGCAGCGTGAGCAGTTCTTC	CASSEMSAGGQREQFF
TRBV18	TRBJ2-1	many	TRBD1	TGTGCCAGCCAGACTGGACAGGCGAATGAGCAGTTCTTC	CASQTGQANEQFF
TRBV13	TRBJ2-3	many	NA	TGTGCCAGCAGTCCCTCACCGGTCGGGGATACGCAGTATTTT	CASSPSPVGDTQYF
TRBV29-1	TRBJ1-1	few	NA	TGCAGCGTTGTGTTCGGGGAGGGGACTGAAGCTTTCTTT	CSVVFGEGTEAFF
TRBV11-3	TRBJ2-7	many	NA	TGTGCCAGCAGCTTAAAAGGCGCGCTCGGCGAGCAGTACTTC	CASSLKGALGEQYF
TRBV24-1	TRBJ2-1	many	NA	TGTGCCACCAGTCAAATAGGGGGAAACGATGAGCAGTTCTTC	CATSQIGGNDEQFF
TRBV6-1	TRBJ1-5	NA	NA	TGTGCCAGCAGGGTTCATAGCAATCAGCCCCAGCATTTT	CASRVHSNQPQHF
TRBV7-9	TRBJ1-5	many	TRBD1	TGTGCCAGCAGCTACGGGACAGATAGCAATCAGCCCCAGCATTTT	CASSYGTDSNQPQHF
TRBV19	TRBJ2-3	many	TRBD2	TGTGCCAGTAGTATTAGCGGGGGGACCACAGATACGCAGTATTTT	CASSISGGTTDTQYF
TRBV19	TRBJ1-5	NA	NA	TGTGCCAGTAGTACCATAGGAGGGATCGGAGCTCAGCCCCAGCATTTT	CASSTIGGIGAQPQHF
TRBV6-1	TRBJ2-5	NA	TRBD2	TGTGCCAGCAGGCTTAGCGGGCCCGAGACCCAGTACTTC	CASRLSGPETQYF
TRBV6-1	TRBJ1-2	many	TRBD1	TGTGCCAGCAGTTACAGGGGCCTCAACTATGGCTACACCTTC	CASSYRGLNYGYTF
TRBV11-2	TRBJ2-1	many	TRBD1	TGTGCCAGCAGCCCGAGGGACAGGCTTTACAATGAGCAGTTCTTC	CASSPRDRLYNEQFF
TRBV6-1	TRBJ1-1	few	TRBD1	TGTGCCAGCAGTCTTCACCCCGGGACAGGGTGGGGCACTGAAGCTTTCTTT	CASSLHPGTGWGTEAFF
TRBV27	TRBJ1-3	few	NA	TGTGCCAGCAGAGTGGGGTACACCATATATTTT	CASRVGYTIYF
TRBV10-3	TRBJ2-7	many	NA	TGTGCCATCAGTGAGCCTGCCAGGAGCTCCTACGAGCAGTACTTC	CAISEPARSSYEQYF
TRBV25-1	TRBJ1-2	few	NA	TGTGCCAGCAGTGTTGGGGGTCTTAACTATGGCTACACCTTC	CASSVGGLNYGYTF
TRBV24-1	TRBJ2-3	many	TRBD2	TGTGCCACCAGTGATTTAAGCGGGGGATCCTTAGATACGCAGTATTTT	CATSDLSGGSLDTQYF
TRBV20-1	TRBJ2-1	many	TRBD2	TGCAGTGCTAGTGGACTAGCGGGAGCCTCCCACTCCTACAATGAGCAGTTCTTC	CSASGLAGASHSYNEQFF
TRBV18	TRBJ1-5	few	NA	TGTGCCAGCTCGTCAAGGGTCCCCGGGGATCAGCCCCAGCATTTT	CASSSRVPGDQPQHF
TRBV27	TRBJ1-4	NA	NA	TGTGCCAGCAGTAGCTCGGGGGTTAGCGAGGAAAAACTGTTTTTT	CASSSSGVSEEKLFF
TRBV27	TRBJ2-1	NA	NA	TGTGCCAGCACATGGGCGGCGAGCTCCTACAATGAGCAGTTCTTC	CASTWAASSYNEQFF
TRBV12-3/TRBV12-4	TRBJ1-4	many	TRBD1	TGTGCCAGCAGTTTCGGGACAGGGCTAGAAAAACTGTTTTTT	CASSFGTGLEKLFF
TRBV19	TRBJ2-7	few	NA	TGTGCCAGTAGTATACAGGGGTCTCCTGGCGAGCAGTACTTC	CASSIQGSPGEQYF
TRBV6-1	TRBJ2-6	NA	TRBD2	TGTGCCAGCCCCACGGTAGGGGAGGGAGGATCTGGGGCCAACGTCCTGACTTTC	CASPTVGEGGSGANVLTF
TRBV7-9	TRBJ2-3	many	NA	TGTGCCAGCAGCATGGGAGTGGGGTTTCCCTCAGATACGCAGTATTTT	CASSMGVGFPSDTQYF
TRBV6-5	TRBJ1-2	many	NA	TGTGCCAGCAGTTACGGCAGAAGCTATGGCTACACCTTC	CASSYGRSYGYTF
TRBV6-1	TRBJ2-5	few	TRBD2	TGTGCCAGCATCGCCACGGGGGGGACCCAAGAGACCCAGTACTTC	CASIATGGTQETQYF
TRBV6-2/TRBV6-3	TRBJ2-6	NA	TRBD1	TGTGCCAGCAGTTACTACCAGACAGGGGGCGCCCCTGGGGCCAACGTCCTGACTTTC	CASSYYQTGGAPGANVLTF
TRBV3-1	TRBJ2-7	many	TRBD1	TGTGCCAGCAGCCAGCCCGGGACAGGGGAAGAGCAGTACTTC	CASSQPGTGEEQYF
TRBV5-1	TRBJ2-7	NA	NA	TGCGCCAGCAGGAAAAGGGACGGCACCTATGAGCAGTACTTC	CASRKRDGTYEQYF
TRBV10-1	TRBJ2-1	many	TRBD2	TGCGCCAGCAGCCCCTGGACTAGCGGAAACAATGAGCAGTTCTTC	CASSPWTSGNNEQFF
TRBV10-3	TRBJ1-5	many	NA	TGTGCCATCAGTTCAGAGTATAGCAATCAGCCCCAGCATTTT	CAISSEYSNQPQHF
TRBV27	TRBJ1-5	NA	NA	TGTGCCAGCAGTCCCGGTCATTTAGGACAGCCCCAGCATTTT	CASSPGHLGQPQHF
TRBV6-1	TRBJ2-2	NA	TRBD2	TGTGCCAGCTCCGGGAGGTACACCGGGGAGCTGTTTTTT	CASSGRYTGELFF
TRBV7-9	TRBJ2-7	many	NA	TGTGCCAGCAGCTTAGAGGCGGCCTACGAGCAGTACTTC	CASSLEAAYEQYF
TRBV12-3/TRBV12-4	TRBJ1-6	many	TRBD1	TGTGCCAGCAGCTCCGGGACAGGGGTTTCACCCCTCCACTTT	CASSSGTGVSPLHF
TRBV3-1	TRBJ1-2	many	NA	TGTGCCAGCAACCAAGTGCATACAGGGTCCAAGGACTACACCTTC	CASNQVHTGSKDYTF
TRBV20-1	TRBJ1-2	many	TRBD1	TGCAGTGCTAGAGCTACAGGGGGTCACTATGGCTACACCTTC	CSARATGGHYGYTF
TRBV18	TRBJ2-5	many	TRBD2	TGTGCCAGCTCACCGACGACTAGCGTACAAGAGACCCAGTACTTC	CASSPTTSVQETQYF
TRBV7-6	TRBJ2-7	few	TRBD1	TGTGCCAGCAGCTCTCCGGGACAGGGTTACCCCTACGAGCAGTACTTC	CASSSPGQGYPYEQYF
TRBV2	TRBJ1-4	many	TRBD1	TGTGCCAGCAACAGGGGGAGCGAAAAACTGTTTTTT	CASNRGSEKLFF
TRBV6-7	TRBJ2-7	many	TRBD1	TGTGCCAGCAGTTACTCGACAGGGGCAGGACTCGAGCAGTACTTC	CASSYSTGAGLEQYF
TRBV3-1	TRBJ2-2	few	TRBD1	TGTGCCAGCAGCTCCCGGACAGGGGTCTACGGGGAGCTGTTTTTT	CASSSRTGVYGELFF
TRBV7-9	TRBJ2-7	many	NA	TGTGCCAGCAGCCCCACAGGGACCTACGAGCAGTACTTC	CASSPTGTYEQYF
TRBV7-3	TRBJ2-3	few	TRBD2	TGTGCCAGCAGATTAGCGGGGACAGATACGCAGTATTTT	CASRLAGTDTQYF
TRBV19	TRBJ2-1	few	NA	TGTGCCAGTAGTATCCAAGGCGCAGGGGGGGAGTACAATGAGCAGTTCTTC	CASSIQGAGGEYNEQFF
TRBV5-6	TRBJ2-7	NA	TRBD1	TGTGCCAGCAGCCAAATAACAGGGGGATGGGAGCAGTACTTC	CASSQITGGWEQYF
TRBV19	TRBJ2-3	few	TRBD1	TGTGCCAGTAGAAGCCCGACAGGGAGCACAGATACGCAGTATTTT	CASRSPTGSTDTQYF
TRBV18	TRBJ1-1	once	NA	TGTGCCAGCTCACAAGGCCGAGGACGAGTGAACACTGAAGCTTTCTTT	CASSQGRGRVNTEAFF
TRBV13	TRBJ2-7	NA	NA	TGTGCCAGCAGCGATACCGGGACCTCCTACGAGCAGTACTTC	CASSDTGTSYEQYF
TRBV5-1	TRBJ2-4	few	TRBD2	TGCGCCAGCAGCATGACTAGCGGGGGCCCAGGGAACATTCAGTACTTC	CASSMTSGGPGNIQYF
TRBV7-2	TRBJ2-1	many	NA	TGTGCCAGCAGCTTAGTGGGGGGAAGATTGGATGAGCAGTTCTTC	CASSLVGGRLDEQFF